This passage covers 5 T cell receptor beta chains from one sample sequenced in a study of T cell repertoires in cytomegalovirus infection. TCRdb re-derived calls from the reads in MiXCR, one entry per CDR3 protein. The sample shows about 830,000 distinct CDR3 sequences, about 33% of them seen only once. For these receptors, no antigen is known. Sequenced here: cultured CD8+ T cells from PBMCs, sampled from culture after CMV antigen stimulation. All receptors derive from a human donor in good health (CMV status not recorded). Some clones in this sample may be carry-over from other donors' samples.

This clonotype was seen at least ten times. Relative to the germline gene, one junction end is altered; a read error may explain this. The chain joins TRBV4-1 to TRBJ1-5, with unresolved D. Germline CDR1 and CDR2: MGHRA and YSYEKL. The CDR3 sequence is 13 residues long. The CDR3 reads CASSQVSNQPQHF. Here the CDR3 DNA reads TGTGCCAGTAGCCAGGTTAGCAATCAGCCCCAGCATTTT.

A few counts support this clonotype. Written as DNA, the CDR3 is TGTGCCAGCGGCACAGGGGCGCGTACTGAAGCTTTCTTT. As protein: CASGTGARTEAFF. The V call is TRBV12-3 or TRBV12-4, the J call TRBJ1-1; 7 bases are shared with TRBD1. Trimming cost V 8 bases and J 5 bases; bases outside gene matches: 8. The CDR3 spans 13 residues.

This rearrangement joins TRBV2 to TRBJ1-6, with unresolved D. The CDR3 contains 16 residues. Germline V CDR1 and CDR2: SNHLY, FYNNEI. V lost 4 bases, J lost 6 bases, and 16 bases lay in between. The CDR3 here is CASSVRQTGSNSPLHF. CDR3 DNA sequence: TGTGCCAGCAGTGTTAGGCAGACCGGCAGTAATTCACCCCTCCACTTT.

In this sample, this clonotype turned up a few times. The CDR3 protein is CASSEVTLNEKLFF. Here the CDR3 DNA reads TGTGCCAGCAGTGAAGTCACCCTTAATGAAAAACTGTTTTTT. The chain links TRBV6-1 to TRBJ1-4, with no clear D. V was clipped by 1 base and J by 4 bases, with 7 bases between them. The CDR3 totals 14 residues. The germline CDR1 and CDR2 sequences are MNHNS and SASEGT.

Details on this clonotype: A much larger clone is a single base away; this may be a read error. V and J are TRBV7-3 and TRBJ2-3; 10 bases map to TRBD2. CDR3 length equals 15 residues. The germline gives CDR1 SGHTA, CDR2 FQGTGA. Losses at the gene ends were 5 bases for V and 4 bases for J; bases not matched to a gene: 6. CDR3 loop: CASSRSGGAADTQYF. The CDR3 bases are TGTGCCAGCAGCCGAAGCGGGGGGGCCGCAGATACGCAGTATTTT.